The present T cell receptor (beta chain) was sequenced within a study of T-cell memory formation after mild COVID-19. Overall study results and limits: Cross-reactive memory seemingly joined, as some responding clones were found in pre-infection memory.

MiXCR was run by TCRdb on the 5' RACE reads, yielding one entry per CDR3 protein. The table includes 150,000 to 200,000 distinct CDR3 sequences, roughly 15% detected once. Regarding this clonotype: Its specificity is unknown.

The source material was PBMCs or a T cell subset sorted from them (not recorded which). The TCR originated in an adult woman who had mild COVID-19 (a few samples of this study predate the infection). Cell type and time point are not known.

As DNA, the CDR3 is TGTGCCTGGAGTACGGAGGGGCAGGGGGGGGAGACCCAGTACTTC. It translates to CAWSTEGQGGETQYF. The chain carries TRBV30 and TRBJ2-5; D may correspond to TRBD1 or TRBD2 (7 bases each). CDR3 length: 15 amino acids. The V and J ends lost 2 bases and 5 bases respectively, with 18 bases between them. Looked up from germline, CDR1 is GTSNPN and CDR2 is SVGIG (reference sequence). Full variable domain (outside the CDR3, taken from reference TRBV30 and TRBJ2-5): SQTIHQWPATLVQPVGSPLSLECTVEGTSNPNLYWYRQAAGRGLQLLFYSVGIGQISSEVPQNLSASRPQDRQFILSSKKLLLSDSGFYLCAWSTEGQGGETQYFGPGTRLLVL.